These T cell receptor beta chains were read from a single sample in a study of T-cell reconstitution after alpha-beta-depleted transplantation in children. In TCRdb, the PCR reads were re-called with MiXCR into one record per CDR3 protein. This sample has just under 550,000 distinct CDR3 sequences, with around 18% found just once. The specimen was PBMCs from the stem cell graft donor, collected from the stem cell graft. All receptors derive from a human donor who donated a stem cell graft to a child with acute lymphoblastic leukemia. Both conserved end residues are part of each CDR3. D genes are given only for firm matches. Clone size is given for some rows only: seen once, a few or many times, or a class if the clone is expanded.

TRBV6-1,TRBJ2-7,-,-,CASSRIPSPGYEQYF,TGTGCCAGCAGTCGAATACCTAGTCCGGGATACGAGCAGTACTTC
TRBV20-1,TRBJ1-4,-,many,CSAPFVEGNEKLFF,TGCAGTGCCCCCTTCGTGGAGGGTAATGAAAAACTGTTTTTT
TRBV4-1,TRBJ1-1,TRBD1,once,CASSSPGTGFGTEAFF,TGCGCCAGCAGTTCGCCCGGGACAGGGTTCGGAACCGAAGCTTTCTTT
TRBV12-3/TRBV12-4,TRBJ1-1,TRBD1,-,CASSFPLTGAEAFF,TGTGCCAGCAGTTTTCCGCTCACAGGGGCTGAAGCTTTCTTT
TRBV7-6,TRBJ2-7,-,few,CASSLGPRGASYEQYF,TGTGCCAGCAGCTTAGGCCCAAGGGGAGCCTCATACGAGCAGTACTTC
TRBV12-3/TRBV12-4,TRBJ2-2,TRBD2,-,CASTPFSGGTGELFF,TGTGCCAGCACTCCGTTTAGCGGGGGTACCGGGGAGCTGTTTTTT
TRBV12-3/TRBV12-4,TRBJ2-6,-,-,CAGRVSGANVLTF,TGTGCCGGCCGGGTCTCTGGGGCCAACGTCCTGACTTTC
TRBV7-9,TRBJ2-2,TRBD2,few,CASSPRTSGRHTGELFF,TGTGCCAGCAGCCCCCGGACTAGCGGGAGACATACCGGGGAGCTGTTTTTT
TRBV12-3/TRBV12-4,TRBJ1-1,TRBD1,many,CASRPPGTGRAEAFF,TGTGCCAGCAGACCCCCCGGGACAGGGCGGGCTGAAGCTTTCTTT
TRBV29-1,TRBJ2-1,TRBD1,few,CSVPLWGTGAYNEQFF,TGCAGCGTGCCTTTATGGGGGACAGGGGCCTACAATGAGCAGTTCTTC
TRBV12-3/TRBV12-4,TRBJ2-7,TRBD1,few,CASRGDSAYEQYF,TGTGCCAGCAGGGGGGACAGCGCCTACGAGCAGTACTTC
TRBV7-6,TRBJ2-5,-,few,CASSPRPRFETQYF,TGTGCCAGCAGCCCCCGTCCGAGGTTCGAGACCCAGTACTTC
TRBV3-1,TRBJ1-6,-,-,CASSQDRTLHF,TGTGCCAGCAGCCAAGACAGAACCCTCCACTTT
TRBV5-4,TRBJ2-1,-,few,CASSLRVRAGTLRPTSYNEQFF,TGTGCCAGCAGCTTGAGGGTGCGGGCAGGGACCCTACGCCCGACCTCCTACAATGAGCAGTTCTTC
TRBV5-1,TRBJ1-2,-,few,CASREGPYYGYTF,TGCGCCAGCAGGGAGGGGCCTTACTATGGCTACACCTTC
TRBV5-1,TRBJ2-1,-,few,CASSWGPGNEQFF,TGCGCCAGCAGCTGGGGCCCAGGTAATGAGCAGTTCTTC
TRBV11-2,TRBJ2-1,-,-,CASSYGRFGDNEQFF,TGTGCCAGCAGCTACGGGAGATTTGGCGACAATGAGCAGTTCTTC
TRBV15,TRBJ1-5,TRBD1,few,CATSADRALLQPQHF,TGTGCCACCAGCGCGGACAGGGCGCTCCTCCAGCCCCAGCATTTT
TRBV14,TRBJ1-6,-,few,CASSQVRGILDSPLHF,TGTGCCAGCAGCCAAGTTCGCGGTATCTTAGATTCACCCCTCCACTTT
TRBV19,TRBJ2-7,-,few,CASSLAVFSSYEQYF,TGTGCCAGTAGCTTAGCGGTCTTTAGCTCCTACGAGCAGTACTTC
TRBV5-6,TRBJ2-3,-,once,CASSYRDTQYF,TGTGCCAGCAGCTACCGGGATACGCAGTATTTT
TRBV5-1,TRBJ2-1,-,-,CASSLRGPDEQFF,TGCGCCAGCAGCTTGAGGGGCCCGGATGAGCAGTTCTTC
TRBV5-1,TRBJ2-2,-,-,CASKDRAGPNTGELFF,TGCGCCAGCAAGGATAGAGCGGGCCCGAACACCGGGGAGCTGTTTTTT
TRBV2,TRBJ2-6,-,-,CASHLESGANVLTF,TGTGCCAGCCACCTCGAGTCTGGGGCCAACGTCCTGACTTTC
TRBV4-1,TRBJ2-7,-,many,CASSQDLGPPGSYEQYF,TGCGCCAGCAGCCAAGATTTGGGGCCGCCCGGCTCCTACGAGCAGTACTTC
TRBV6-6,TRBJ2-7,-,-,CASSSGDRWVQYF,TGTGCCAGCAGTTCGGGAGACCGATGGGTGCAGTACTTC
TRBV12-3/TRBV12-4,TRBJ2-3,TRBD1,-,CASSPGQGAKDTQYF,TGTGCCAGCAGTCCAGGACAGGGGGCGAAAGATACGCAGTATTTT
TRBV5-6,TRBJ2-1,TRBD2,few,CASSSYWGGLTDNEQFF,TGTGCCAGCAGCTCTTATTGGGGGGGGTTGACAGACAATGAGCAGTTCTTC
TRBV12-3/TRBV12-4,TRBJ2-3,-,-,CASSFGGVVFSTDTQYF,TGTGCCAGCAGTTTCGGCGGGGTCGTATTTAGCACAGATACGCAGTATTTT
TRBV5-1,TRBJ1-2,-,-,CASRSVNYGYTF,TGCGCCAGCAGATCGGTGAACTATGGCTACACCTTC
TRBV7-3,TRBJ2-7,-,-,CASSVKRLALAYEQYF,TGTGCCAGCAGCGTCAAGCGGCTAGCGCTAGCCTACGAGCAGTACTTC
TRBV9,TRBJ2-1,-,-,CASSGTNEQFF,TGTGCCAGCAGCGGTACCAATGAGCAGTTCTTC
TRBV29-1,TRBJ1-1,-,-,CSARPGRANTEAFF,TGCAGCGCCCGACCGGGACGCGCGAACACTGAAGCTTTCTTT
TRBV3-1,TRBJ2-5,-,-,CASSHPRQETQYF,TGTGCCAGCAGCCATCCGCGGCAAGAGACCCAGTACTTC
TRBV5-1,TRBJ2-7,-,-,CASGPSGDEQYF,TGCGCCAGCGGCCCCTCGGGGGACGAGCAGTACTTC
TRBV6-2/TRBV6-3,TRBJ1-5,-,many,CASSLRQVTGNQPQHF,TGTGCCAGCAGCCTTCGACAGGTAACGGGCAATCAGCCCCAGCATTTT
TRBV9,TRBJ1-2,TRBD1,few,CASSAGQGTIGYTF,TGTGCCAGCAGCGCCGGACAGGGGACCATTGGCTACACCTTC
TRBV20-1,TRBJ2-5,-,many,CSASPPGAGETQYF,TGCAGTGCTAGCCCCCCCGGGGCGGGAGAGACCCAGTACTTC
TRBV4-1,TRBJ2-7,-,-,CASSQERALAGRSSYEQYF,TGCGCCAGCAGCCAAGAAAGGGCCCTCGCGGGCCGGAGCTCCTACGAGCAGTACTTC
TRBV29-1,TRBJ2-1,-,few,CSVDLRTGGGSNEQFF,TGCAGCGTTGACCTGCGGACAGGCGGCGGGAGTAATGAGCAGTTCTTC
TRBV29-1,TRBJ2-1,TRBD2,few,CSVATSGHNEQFF,TGCAGCGTGGCGACTAGCGGGCACAATGAGCAGTTCTTC
TRBV2,TRBJ1-2,TRBD1,few,CASSLQGKNYGYTF,TGTGCCAGCAGTCTACAGGGGAAGAACTATGGCTACACCTTC
TRBV4-2,TRBJ1-2,-,few,CASSLSGTGLSYTF,TGTGCCAGCAGCCTGTCCGGAACAGGGCTTAGCTACACCTTC
TRBV20-1,TRBJ2-1,-,-,CSARVPTGVVMNEQFF,TGCAGTGCTAGAGTCCCCACGGGAGTCGTTATGAATGAGCAGTTCTTC
TRBV7-9,TRBJ1-1,-,-,CASSSTENTEAFF,TGTGCCAGCAGTTCGACAGAGAACACTGAAGCTTTCTTT
TRBV12-3/TRBV12-4,TRBJ2-2,-,few,CASSSQGPANTGELFF,TGTGCCAGCAGTTCACAGGGACCTGCGAACACCGGGGAGCTGTTTTTT
TRBV5-1,TRBJ1-2,-,-,CASTETGTEDYGYTF,TGCGCCAGCACCGAGACCGGGACGGAGGATTATGGCTACACCTTC
TRBV18,TRBJ2-2,-,many,CASSSFTGELFF,TGTGCCAGCTCATCTTTCACCGGGGAGCTGTTTTTT
TRBV4-2,TRBJ2-1,-,many,CASSQDHATLTYNEQFF,TGTGCCAGCAGCCAAGATCACGCGACTCTAACTTACAATGAGCAGTTCTTC
TRBV7-9,TRBJ1-2,TRBD1,-,CASSSYRGEMDGYTF,TGTGCCAGCAGCTCATACAGGGGTGAGATGGATGGCTACACCTTC
TRBV12-3/TRBV12-4,TRBJ1-1,TRBD1,-,CASSLLGTGGSTEAFF,TGTGCCAGCAGTTTATTGGGGACAGGGGGTAGCACTGAAGCTTTCTTT
TRBV7-6,TRBJ2-7,TRBD1,few,CASSPGDRLWEQYF,TGTGCCAGCAGCCCCGGGGACAGGCTTTGGGAGCAGTACTTC
TRBV6-2/TRBV6-3,TRBJ2-7,TRBD2,-,CASSSGTAGGYEQYF,TGTGCCAGCAGTTCCGGGACGGCGGGGGGCTACGAGCAGTACTTC
TRBV15,TRBJ1-4,-,-,CATSRDREGGFEKLFF,TGTGCCACCAGCAGAGATCGGGAAGGAGGCTTTGAAAAACTGTTTTTT
TRBV20-1,TRBJ2-2,TRBD2,few,CSARELAGGPGELFF,TGCAGTGCTAGAGAATTAGCGGGAGGCCCCGGGGAGCTGTTTTTT
TRBV5-6,TRBJ2-3,TRBD1,-,CASSANRGRPDTQYF,TGTGCCAGCAGCGCAAACAGGGGGCGGCCAGATACGCAGTATTTT
TRBV30,TRBJ1-1,TRBD1,-,CAWSLYRGSVFF,TGTGCCTGGAGTCTATACAGGGGTTCCGTTTTCTTT
TRBV6-5,TRBJ2-7,-,-,CASSYGGQSSYEQYF,TGTGCCAGCAGTTACGGCGGGCAAAGCTCCTACGAGCAGTACTTC
TRBV15,TRBJ1-4,-,few,CATSGGLGAGVEKLFF,TGTGCCACCAGCGGGGGGCTCGGGGCCGGGGTTGAAAAACTGTTTTTT